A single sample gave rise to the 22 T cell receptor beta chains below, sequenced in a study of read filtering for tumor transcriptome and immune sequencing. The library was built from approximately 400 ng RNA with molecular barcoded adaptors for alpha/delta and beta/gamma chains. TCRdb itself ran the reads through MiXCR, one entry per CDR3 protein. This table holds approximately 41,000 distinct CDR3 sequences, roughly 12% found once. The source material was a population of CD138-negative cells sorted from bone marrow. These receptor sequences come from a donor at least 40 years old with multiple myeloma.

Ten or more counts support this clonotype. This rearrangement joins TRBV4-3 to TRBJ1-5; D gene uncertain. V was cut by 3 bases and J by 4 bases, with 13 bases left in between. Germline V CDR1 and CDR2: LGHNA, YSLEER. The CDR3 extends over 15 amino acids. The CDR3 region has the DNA TGCGCCAGCAGCCAGCGCGGGCCGGAGAATCAGCCCCAGCATTTT. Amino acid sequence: CASSQRGPENQPQHF.

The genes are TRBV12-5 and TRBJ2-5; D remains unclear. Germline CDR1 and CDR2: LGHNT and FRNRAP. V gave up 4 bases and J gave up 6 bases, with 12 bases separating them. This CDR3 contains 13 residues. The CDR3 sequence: CASGSSRRKTQYF. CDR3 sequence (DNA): TGTGCTAGTGGTTCGTCCAGGAGAAAGACCCAGTACTTC.

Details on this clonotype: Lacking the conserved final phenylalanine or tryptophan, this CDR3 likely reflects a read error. CDR3 in amino acids: CASGKGSDTQYL. CDR3 nucleotide sequence: TGTGCCAGCGGCAAGGGGTCAGATACGCAGTATCTT. This chain links TRBV7-8 with TRBJ2-3, with a possible D match to TRBD1 (5 bases). CDR1 and CDR2 from the germline V gene are SGHVS and FQNEAQ. The CDR3 loop spans 12 amino acids. Trimming took 8 bases from V and 4 from J, leaving 10 bases between them.

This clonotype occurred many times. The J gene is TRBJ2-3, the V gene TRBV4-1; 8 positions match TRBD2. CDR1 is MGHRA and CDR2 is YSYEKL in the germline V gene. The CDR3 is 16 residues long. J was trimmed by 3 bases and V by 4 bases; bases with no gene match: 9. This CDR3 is CASSPTTSARTDTQYF. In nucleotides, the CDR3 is TGCGCCAGCAGCCCCACGACTAGCGCGAGAACAGATACGCAGTATTTT.

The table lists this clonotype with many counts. The CDR3 here is CASSLRGGLARNEQFF. DNA for the CDR3: TGTGCCAGCAGCCTCAGGGGGGGACTAGCGCGTAATGAGCAGTTCTTC. The gene calls are TRBV6-2 or TRBV6-3 and TRBJ2-1, with 10 bases aligning to TRBD2. With V trimmed by 6 bases and J by 7 bases, 12 bases remained unmatched. This CDR3 region has 16 residues. The germline CDR1 and CDR2 sequences are MNHEY and SVGEGT.

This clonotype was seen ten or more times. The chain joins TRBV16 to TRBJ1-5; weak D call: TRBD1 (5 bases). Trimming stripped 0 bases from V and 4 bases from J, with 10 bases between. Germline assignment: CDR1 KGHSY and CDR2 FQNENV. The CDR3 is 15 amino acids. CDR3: CASSQSGQANQPQHF. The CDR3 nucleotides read TGTGCCAGCAGCCAATCGGGGCAGGCTAATCAGCCCCAGCATTTT. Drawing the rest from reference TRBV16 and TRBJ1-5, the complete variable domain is GEEVAQTPKHLVRGEGQKAKLYCAPIKGHSYVFWYQQVLKNEFKFLISFQNENVFDETGMPKERFSAKCLPNSPCSLEIQATKLEDSAVYFCASSQSGQANQPQHFGDGTRLSIL.

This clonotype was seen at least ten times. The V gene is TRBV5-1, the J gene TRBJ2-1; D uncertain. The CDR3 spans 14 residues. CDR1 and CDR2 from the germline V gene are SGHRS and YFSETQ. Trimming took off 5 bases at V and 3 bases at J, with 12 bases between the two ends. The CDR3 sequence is CASRSVGYYNEQFF. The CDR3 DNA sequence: TGCGCCAGCAGGTCTGTGGGGTACTACAATGAGCAGTTCTTC. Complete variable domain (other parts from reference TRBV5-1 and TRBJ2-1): KAGVTQTPRYLIKTRGQQVTLSCSPISGHRSVSWYQQTPGQGLQFLFEYFSETQRNKGNFPGRFSGRQFSNSRSEMNVSTLELGDSALYLCASRSVGYYNEQFFGPGTRLTVL.

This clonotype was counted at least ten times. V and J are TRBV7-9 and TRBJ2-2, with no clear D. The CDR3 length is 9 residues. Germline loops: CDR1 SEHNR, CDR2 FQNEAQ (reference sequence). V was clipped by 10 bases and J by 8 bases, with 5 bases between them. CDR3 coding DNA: TGTGCCATCGGTGGGGAGCTGTTTTTT. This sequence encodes CAIGGELFF.

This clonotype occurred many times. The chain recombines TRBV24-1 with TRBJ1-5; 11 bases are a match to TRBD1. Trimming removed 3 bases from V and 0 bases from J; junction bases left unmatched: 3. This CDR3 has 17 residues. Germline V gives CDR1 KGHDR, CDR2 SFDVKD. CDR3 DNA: TGTGCCACCAGTGATCCGGGACAGGGGGATAGCAATCAGCCCCAGCATTTT. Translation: CATSDPGQGDSNQPQHF.

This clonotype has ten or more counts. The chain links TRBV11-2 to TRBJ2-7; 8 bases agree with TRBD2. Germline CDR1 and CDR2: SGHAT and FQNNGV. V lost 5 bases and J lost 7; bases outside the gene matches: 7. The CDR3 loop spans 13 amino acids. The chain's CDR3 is CASSRAGGVEQYF. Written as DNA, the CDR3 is TGTGCCAGCAGCCGGGCGGGGGGTGTAGAGCAGTACTTC. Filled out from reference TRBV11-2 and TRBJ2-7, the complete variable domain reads EAGVAQSPRYKIIEKRQSVAFWCNPISGHATLYWYQQILGQGPKLLIQFQNNGVVDDSQLPKDRFSAERLKGVDSTLKIQPAKLEDSAVYLCASSRAGGVEQYFGPGTRLTVT.

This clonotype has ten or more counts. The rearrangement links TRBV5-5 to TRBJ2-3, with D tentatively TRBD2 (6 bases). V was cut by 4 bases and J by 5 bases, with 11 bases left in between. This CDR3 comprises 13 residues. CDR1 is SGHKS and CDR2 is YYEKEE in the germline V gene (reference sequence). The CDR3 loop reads CASSVGTLDTQYF. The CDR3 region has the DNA TGTGCCAGCAGCGTTGGGACTTTAGATACGCAGTATTTT.

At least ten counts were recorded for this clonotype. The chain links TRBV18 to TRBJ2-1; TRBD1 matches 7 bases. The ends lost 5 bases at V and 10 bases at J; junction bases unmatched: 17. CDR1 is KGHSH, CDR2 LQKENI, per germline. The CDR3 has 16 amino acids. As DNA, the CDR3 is TGTGCCAGCTCAAAGGACGAGGGGGCGCTCTTTCGCGAGCAGTTCTTC. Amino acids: CASSKDEGALFREQFF.

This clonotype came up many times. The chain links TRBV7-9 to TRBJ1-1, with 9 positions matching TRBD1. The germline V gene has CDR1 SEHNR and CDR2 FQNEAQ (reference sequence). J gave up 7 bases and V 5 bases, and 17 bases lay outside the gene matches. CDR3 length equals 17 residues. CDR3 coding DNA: TGTGCCAGCAGCCCACAGGGGGCCCTCGTGGGCAGGATTGAAGCTTTCTTT. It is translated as CASSPQGALVGRIEAFF.

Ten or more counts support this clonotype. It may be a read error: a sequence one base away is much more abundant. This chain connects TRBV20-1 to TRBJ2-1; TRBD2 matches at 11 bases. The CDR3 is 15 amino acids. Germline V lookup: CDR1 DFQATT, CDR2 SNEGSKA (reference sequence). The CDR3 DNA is TGCAGTATAAGTAGCGGGAGGGCCTCCTACAATGGGCAGTTCTTC. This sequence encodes CSISSGRASYNGQFF.

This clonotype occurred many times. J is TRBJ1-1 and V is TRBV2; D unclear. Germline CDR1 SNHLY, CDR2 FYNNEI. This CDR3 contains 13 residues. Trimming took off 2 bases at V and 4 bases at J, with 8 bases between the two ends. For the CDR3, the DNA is TGTGCCAGCAGTGAAAGGCGGGTCACTGAAGCTTTCTTT. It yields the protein CASSERRVTEAFF.

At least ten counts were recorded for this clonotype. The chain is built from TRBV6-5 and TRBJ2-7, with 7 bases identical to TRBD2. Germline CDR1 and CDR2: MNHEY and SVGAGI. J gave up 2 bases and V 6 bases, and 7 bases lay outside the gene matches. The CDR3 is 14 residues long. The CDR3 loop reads CASRVAGRAYEQYF. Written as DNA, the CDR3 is TGTGCCAGCAGAGTAGCGGGCCGTGCCTACGAGCAGTACTTC.

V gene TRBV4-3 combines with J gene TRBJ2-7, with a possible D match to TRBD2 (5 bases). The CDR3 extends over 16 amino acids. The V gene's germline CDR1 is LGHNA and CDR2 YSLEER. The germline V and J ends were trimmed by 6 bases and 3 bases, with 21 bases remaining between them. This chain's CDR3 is CASRRDASGSSYEQYF. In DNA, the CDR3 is TGCGCCAGCAGACGAGACGCTAGTGGGAGTAGCTACGAGCAGTACTTC.

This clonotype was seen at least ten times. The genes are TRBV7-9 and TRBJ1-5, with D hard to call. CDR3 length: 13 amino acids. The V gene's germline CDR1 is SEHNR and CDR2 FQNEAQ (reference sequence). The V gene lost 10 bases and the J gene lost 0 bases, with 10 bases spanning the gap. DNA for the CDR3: TGTGCCACGTCCGGGAATAGCAATCAGCCCCAGCATTTT. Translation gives CATSGNSNQPQHF.

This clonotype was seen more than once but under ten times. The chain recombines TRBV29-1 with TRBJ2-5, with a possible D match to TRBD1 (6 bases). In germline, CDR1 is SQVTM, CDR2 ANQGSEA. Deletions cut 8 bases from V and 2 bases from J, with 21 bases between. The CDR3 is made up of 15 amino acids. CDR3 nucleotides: TGCAGCATTACCCTCCCGGGACACTTACAAGAGACCCAGTACTTC. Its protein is CSITLPGHLQETQYF.

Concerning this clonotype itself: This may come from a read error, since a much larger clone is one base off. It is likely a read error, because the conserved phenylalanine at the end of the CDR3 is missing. The CDR3 loop is CAWGSYYGYTS. The CDR3 nucleotides are TGTGCCTGGGGATCTTACTATGGCTACACCTCC. The genes are TRBV30 and TRBJ1-2, with D unresolved. Trimming took off 5 bases at V and 3 bases at J, with 7 bases between the two ends. Per the germline V gene, CDR1 is GTSNPN and CDR2 is SVGIG (reference sequence). The CDR3 consists of 11 residues.

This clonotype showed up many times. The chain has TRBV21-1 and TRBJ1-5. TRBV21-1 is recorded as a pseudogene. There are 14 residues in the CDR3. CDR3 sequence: CASSTPQWNQPQHF. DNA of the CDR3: TGTGCCAGCAGCACTCCACAGTGGAATCAGCCCCAGCATTTT.

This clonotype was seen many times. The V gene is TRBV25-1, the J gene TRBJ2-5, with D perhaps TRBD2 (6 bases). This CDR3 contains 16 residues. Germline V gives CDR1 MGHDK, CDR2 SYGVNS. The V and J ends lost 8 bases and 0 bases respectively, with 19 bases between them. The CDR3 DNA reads TGTGCCAGCGGAGGGCTAGGTGCGGCGTACCAAGAGACCCAGTACTTC. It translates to CASGGLGAAYQETQYF. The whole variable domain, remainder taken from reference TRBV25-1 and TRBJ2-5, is EADIYQTPRYLVIGTGKKITLECSQTMGHDKMYWYQQDPGMELHLIHYSYGVNSTEKGDLSSESTVSRIRTEHFPLTLESARPSHTSQYLCASGGLGAAYQETQYFGPGTRLLVL.